This TCR beta chain was captured by sequencing in a study of blood T cell repertoires in COVID-19. With 6 bases clipped from V and 4 bases from J, the junction kept 7 bases outside the gene matches. Per germline, CDR1 WSHSY and CDR2 SAAADI. This CDR3 has 15 amino acids. The assay was immunoSEQ multiplex PCR, and TCRdb's table has in-frame clones only and misses some. Among hundreds of thousands of clones listed, 80% to 90% were seen once. Sequenced material: PBMCs or T cells enriched from blood (not recorded which). The chain joins TRBV10-2 to TRBJ2-2; 8 nucleotides align to TRBD2. This clonotype was obtained from a man between 25 and 39 years old who had recovered from COVID-19. The CDR3 region has the DNA TGCGCCAGCAGCCGAGCGGGAGTTGTCACCGGGGAGCTGTTTTTT. It codes for CASSRAGVVTGELFF.